This T cell receptor (beta chain) was sequenced for a study of shared clonotypes between healthy human individuals. The study's findings and limits: Non-shared clonotypes showed lower generation probabilities than clonotypes common to all four donors. Naive subsets, compared against memory subsets, generally had larger estimated richness values. Clonotype sharing among the donors was expected to vary with sequencing depth.

Profiled with immunoSEQ multiplex PCR; TCRdb holds only in-frame clones, not every one. This table has about 1.1 million clones, approximately 75% appearing once. From CD4+ cells came CD45RA+ naive and CD45RA-negative memory subsets. Germline CDR1 is SGHTA and CDR2 is FQGNSA. The V end lost 1 base, the J end lost 0 bases, and 13 bases lay between the germline ends. The CDR3 runs to 17 residues. As for this clone: What it binds is not known.

This TCR was recovered from a man younger than 35 in good health. Some clones in this sample may be carry-over from other donors' samples. The gene calls are TRBV7-2 and TRBJ1-3; D unresolved. The sample was memory CD4+ T cells from PBMCs. Indicated subset: CD45RA-negative fraction. The chain's CDR3 is CASSLVTGSLSGNTIYF. The CDR3 DNA reads TGTGCCAGCAGCTTAGTTACGGGCTCCCTCTCTGGAAACACCATATATTTT.